This TCR beta chain was sequenced during a study of cytomegalovirus exposure and HLA in healthy donors. Study observations and caveats: Excluded: some indistinguishable V segments such as TRBV6-2 and TRBV6-3. Among the CMV-associated chains, a few were confirmed in vitro as specific for CMV antigens. Cytomegalovirus status was reportedly diagnosed by the classifier with high sensitivity and specificity.

V lost 1 base and J lost 4; bases outside the gene matches: 7. This CDR3 has 15 amino acids. The germline CDR1 and CDR2 sequences are SGHTA and FQGNSA. The PCR made use of 60 Vbeta and 13 Jbeta primers. Assay used: immunoSEQ multiplex PCR; TCRdb lists only in-frame clones, some missing. The sample has 100,000 or so clones; 69% are singletons. With respect to this clone: Antigen: not known.

The receptor was derived from a man aged 25 to 40 in good health and CMV-seronegative. The sequenced material came from PBMCs. This rearrangement joins TRBV7-2 to TRBJ2-7, with 7 bases identical to TRBD1. CDR3 nucleotide sequence: TGTGCCAGCAGCTTAGTAGGGACAGAAGGGTACGAGCAGTACTTC. Translating gives CASSLVGTEGYEQYF.